Listed below are T cell receptor beta chains from one sample, sequenced in a study of control samples from healthy donors and cancer patients. Sequencing was performed with immunoSEQ multiplex PCR; in TCRdb, only in-frame clones are kept and a portion is missing. Here the sample spans fewer than 85,000 clones, about 88% being singletons. Source material: blood. The receptors here all came from a man in his fifties in good health. Both conserved end residues are part of each CDR3. The order of the fields is D gene, J gene, V gene, clone size, CDR3 protein, CDR3 DNA. The D gene is left open where the match is weak. The size of a clone is reported for some rows only, either as once, few or many, or as a class for expanded clones.

d_call: TRBD1
j_call: TRBJ2-7
v_call: TRBV5-4
clone_size: NA
cdr3_aa: CASSPGQGMGYEQYF
cdr3_nt: TGTGCCAGCAGCCCGGGACAGGGTATGGGTTACGAGCAGTACTTC

d_call: NA
j_call: TRBJ2-5
v_call: TRBV5-1
clone_size: NA
cdr3_aa: CASSSGRGETQYF
cdr3_nt: TGCGCCAGCAGCTCCGGACGGGGGGAGACCCAGTACTTC

d_call: NA
j_call: TRBJ2-7
v_call: TRBV27
clone_size: NA
cdr3_aa: CASSSFASYEQYF
cdr3_nt: TGTGCCAGCAGTTCCTTCGCCTCCTACGAGCAGTACTTC

d_call: TRBD1
j_call: TRBJ1-2
v_call: TRBV4-1
clone_size: NA
cdr3_aa: CASSQEGQGADGYTF
cdr3_nt: TGCGCCAGCAGCCAAGAGGGACAGGGGGCGGATGGCTACACCTTC

d_call: NA
j_call: TRBJ2-7
v_call: TRBV12-3/TRBV12-4
clone_size: NA
cdr3_aa: CASSGQQGYEQYF
cdr3_nt: TGTGCCAGCAGCGGACAGCAAGGGTACGAGCAGTACTTC

d_call: NA
j_call: TRBJ1-2
v_call: TRBV11-2
clone_size: NA
cdr3_aa: CASSGGPAGGYTF
cdr3_nt: TGTGCCAGCAGCGGCGGCCCGGCGGGTGGCTACACCTTC

d_call: NA
j_call: TRBJ2-3
v_call: TRBV7-8
clone_size: NA
cdr3_aa: CASSARQGLSTDTQYF
cdr3_nt: TGTGCCAGCAGCGCCCGACAGGGACTTAGCACAGATACGCAGTATTTT

d_call: NA
j_call: TRBJ1-4
v_call: TRBV6-5
clone_size: NA
cdr3_aa: CASRKARPNEKLFF
cdr3_nt: TGTGCCAGCAGAAAGGCCAGGCCTAATGAAAAACTGTTTTTT

d_call: NA
j_call: TRBJ1-2
v_call: TRBV10-3
clone_size: NA
cdr3_aa: CAITDEARGYTF
cdr3_nt: TGTGCCATCACCGACGAAGCTAGGGGCTACACCTTC

d_call: NA
j_call: TRBJ2-2
v_call: TRBV14
clone_size: NA
cdr3_aa: CASRPRQSGELFF
cdr3_nt: TGTGCCAGCAGGCCTCGACAGTCCGGGGAGCTGTTTTTT

d_call: NA
j_call: TRBJ2-5
v_call: TRBV11-2
clone_size: NA
cdr3_aa: CASSLNRETQYF
cdr3_nt: TGTGCCAGCAGCTTAAATAGGGAGACCCAGTACTTC

d_call: NA
j_call: TRBJ1-5
v_call: TRBV9
clone_size: NA
cdr3_aa: CANSVGGIDQPQHF
cdr3_nt: TGTGCCAACAGCGTAGGGGGGATCGATCAGCCCCAGCATTTT

d_call: NA
j_call: TRBJ2-1
v_call: TRBV4-3
clone_size: NA
cdr3_aa: CASSQGGASYNEQFF
cdr3_nt: TGCGCCAGCAGCCAAGGGGGGGCGTCCTACAATGAGCAGTTCTTC

d_call: NA
j_call: TRBJ1-1
v_call: TRBV7-9
clone_size: NA
cdr3_aa: CASSLFGRGGLNTEAFF
cdr3_nt: TGTGCCAGCAGCTTATTCGGACGGGGGGGTCTGAACACTGAAGCTTTCTTT

d_call: NA
j_call: TRBJ2-1
v_call: TRBV5-1
clone_size: NA
cdr3_aa: CASMMRDASYNEQFF
cdr3_nt: TGCGCCAGCATGATGCGGGACGCGTCCTACAATGAGCAGTTCTTC

d_call: NA
j_call: TRBJ1-2
v_call: TRBV7-8
clone_size: NA
cdr3_aa: CASSSTGLGGYTF
cdr3_nt: TGTGCCAGCAGCAGTACAGGGCTGGGTGGCTACACCTTC

d_call: NA
j_call: TRBJ2-7
v_call: TRBV12-5
clone_size: NA
cdr3_aa: CASGDVNEQYF
cdr3_nt: TGTGCTAGTGGCGACGTGAACGAGCAGTACTTC

d_call: NA
j_call: TRBJ1-3
v_call: TRBV9
clone_size: NA
cdr3_aa: CASSVGPIESRNTIYF
cdr3_nt: TGTGCCAGCAGCGTAGGCCCTATAGAATCCCGAAACACCATATATTTT

d_call: NA
j_call: TRBJ2-1
v_call: TRBV30
clone_size: NA
cdr3_aa: CAWNEGIEQFF
cdr3_nt: TGTGCCTGGAACGAGGGGATTGAGCAGTTCTTC

d_call: NA
j_call: TRBJ1-1
v_call: TRBV24-1
clone_size: NA
cdr3_aa: CATSDAASKAFF
cdr3_nt: TGTGCCACCAGTGACGCGGCATCCAAAGCTTTCTTT

d_call: TRBD1
j_call: TRBJ1-2
v_call: TRBV10-2
clone_size: NA
cdr3_aa: CASSEFRTGANGYTF
cdr3_nt: TGCGCCAGCAGTGAGTTCCGGACAGGGGCGAATGGCTACACCTTC

d_call: NA
j_call: TRBJ1-5
v_call: TRBV7-6
clone_size: NA
cdr3_aa: CASSFDGGQSLLGNQPQHF
cdr3_nt: TGTGCCAGCAGCTTTGACGGGGGGCAATCCCTTCTGGGCAATCAGCCCCAGCATTTT

d_call: TRBD2
j_call: TRBJ2-3
v_call: TRBV9
clone_size: once
cdr3_aa: CASSPGTSGGVYTDTQYF
cdr3_nt: TGTGCCAGCAGCCCAGGGACTAGCGGGGGCGTTTACACAGATACGCAGTATTTT

d_call: NA
j_call: TRBJ1-1
v_call: TRBV18
clone_size: NA
cdr3_aa: CASSPDSRGTEAFF
cdr3_nt: TGTGCCAGCTCACCAGACAGCCGCGGCACTGAAGCTTTCTTT

d_call: TRBD2
j_call: TRBJ2-5
v_call: TRBV10-3
clone_size: NA
cdr3_aa: CAISPQRGGPKAETQYF
cdr3_nt: TGTGCCATCAGTCCCCAGCGGGGGGGCCCCAAGGCGGAGACCCAGTACTTC

d_call: NA
j_call: TRBJ1-1
v_call: TRBV11-3
clone_size: NA
cdr3_aa: CASSLGAGFNTEAFF
cdr3_nt: TGTGCCAGCAGCCTAGGGGCAGGGTTCAACACTGAAGCTTTCTTT

d_call: NA
j_call: TRBJ1-2
v_call: TRBV29-1
clone_size: NA
cdr3_aa: CSVALEGYTF
cdr3_nt: TGCAGCGTTGCCCTGGAGGGCTACACCTTC

d_call: NA
j_call: TRBJ1-1
v_call: TRBV5-4
clone_size: NA
cdr3_aa: CASSLISNFFMNTEAFF
cdr3_nt: TGTGCCAGCAGCTTGATCTCGAACTTCTTCATGAACACTGAAGCTTTCTTT

d_call: NA
j_call: TRBJ1-2
v_call: TRBV7-9
clone_size: once
cdr3_aa: CASSSTQGLNYGYTF
cdr3_nt: TGTGCCAGCAGCTCCACTCAGGGGCTTAACTATGGCTACACCTTC

d_call: TRBD1
j_call: TRBJ2-3
v_call: TRBV19
clone_size: few
cdr3_aa: CASSNGQGGADTQYF
cdr3_nt: TGTGCCAGTAGTAACGGACAGGGGGGCGCAGATACGCAGTATTTT

d_call: NA
j_call: TRBJ1-5
v_call: TRBV19
clone_size: NA
cdr3_aa: CASSRNVQQPQHF
cdr3_nt: TGTGCCAGTAGTCGAAACGTTCAACAGCCCCAGCATTTT

d_call: NA
j_call: TRBJ2-5
v_call: TRBV5-1
clone_size: NA
cdr3_aa: CASSAHQETQYF
cdr3_nt: TGCGCCAGCAGCGCCCACCAAGAGACCCAGTACTTC

d_call: NA
j_call: TRBJ1-6
v_call: TRBV19
clone_size: NA
cdr3_aa: CASSIAQGTSPLHF
cdr3_nt: TGTGCCAGTAGTATAGCACAGGGTACTTCACCCCTCCACTTT

d_call: TRBD2
j_call: TRBJ2-5
v_call: TRBV6-5
clone_size: NA
cdr3_aa: CASSYASGGAETQYF
cdr3_nt: TGTGCCAGCAGTTACGCTAGCGGGGGGGCAGAGACCCAGTACTTC

d_call: NA
j_call: TRBJ1-2
v_call: TRBV24-1
clone_size: NA
cdr3_aa: CATSDPGVGYTF
cdr3_nt: TGTGCCACCAGTGATCCAGGGGTTGGCTACACCTTC

d_call: NA
j_call: TRBJ2-1
v_call: TRBV13
clone_size: once
cdr3_aa: CASSDRGSSYNEQFF
cdr3_nt: TGTGCCAGCAGCGATCGGGGGAGCTCCTACAATGAGCAGTTCTTC

d_call: TRBD1
j_call: TRBJ1-4
v_call: TRBV2
clone_size: NA
cdr3_aa: CASSPDRGATNEKLFF
cdr3_nt: TGTGCCAGCAGTCCGGACAGGGGGGCAACTAATGAAAAACTGTTTTTT

d_call: NA
j_call: TRBJ2-5
v_call: TRBV18
clone_size: NA
cdr3_aa: CASRMVGGPSQETQYF
cdr3_nt: TGTGCCAGCCGGATGGTAGGGGGGCCCTCCCAAGAGACCCAGTACTTC

d_call: NA
j_call: TRBJ1-2
v_call: TRBV2
clone_size: NA
cdr3_aa: CASSGGLYGYTF
cdr3_nt: TGTGCCAGCAGCGGCGGTCTCTATGGCTACACCTTC

d_call: NA
j_call: TRBJ1-2
v_call: TRBV18
clone_size: NA
cdr3_aa: CASSPLDSDGYTF
cdr3_nt: TGTGCCAGCTCACCACTGGACAGTGATGGCTACACCTTC

d_call: TRBD2
j_call: TRBJ2-1
v_call: TRBV3-1/TRBV3-2
clone_size: NA
cdr3_aa: CASSRLAGGNNEQFF
cdr3_nt: TGTGCCAGCAGCCGACTAGCGGGGGGGAACAATGAGCAGTTCTTC

d_call: NA
j_call: TRBJ2-1
v_call: TRBV10-3
clone_size: NA
cdr3_aa: CATQLGNEQFF
cdr3_nt: TGTGCCACACAGTTGGGCAATGAGCAGTTCTTC

d_call: NA
j_call: TRBJ1-3
v_call: TRBV30
clone_size: once
cdr3_aa: CAWSRGNTIYF
cdr3_nt: TGTGCCTGGAGTCGGGGAAACACCATATATTTT

d_call: NA
j_call: TRBJ2-3
v_call: TRBV29-1
clone_size: NA
cdr3_aa: CSVEGTLSTDTQYF
cdr3_nt: TGCAGCGTTGAAGGAACACTTAGCACAGATACGCAGTATTTT

d_call: TRBD1
j_call: TRBJ1-1
v_call: TRBV6-6
clone_size: NA
cdr3_aa: CASITQGAGDTEAFF
cdr3_nt: TGTGCCAGCATTACACAGGGGGCAGGGGACACTGAAGCTTTCTTT

d_call: NA
j_call: TRBJ1-2
v_call: TRBV5-5
clone_size: NA
cdr3_aa: CASTLPEQGHYGYTF
cdr3_nt: TGTGCCAGCACCCTACCGGAGCAGGGTCACTATGGCTACACCTTC

d_call: NA
j_call: TRBJ1-4
v_call: TRBV10-3
clone_size: NA
cdr3_aa: CAIRRQISTNEKLFF
cdr3_nt: TGTGCCATCCGCAGACAGATTTCAACTAATGAAAAACTGTTTTTT

d_call: NA
j_call: TRBJ1-2
v_call: TRBV7-9
clone_size: NA
cdr3_aa: CASSLAPIIWDYGYTF
cdr3_nt: TGTGCCAGCAGCTTAGCACCTATTATCTGGGACTATGGCTACACCTTC

d_call: TRBD2
j_call: TRBJ2-3
v_call: TRBV25-1
clone_size: few
cdr3_aa: CASSPSGGSDTQYF
cdr3_nt: TGTGCCAGCAGCCCTAGCGGGGGGTCAGATACGCAGTATTTT

d_call: TRBD1
j_call: TRBJ1-1
v_call: TRBV11-2
clone_size: few
cdr3_aa: CASSSLTGATEAFF
cdr3_nt: TGTGCCAGCAGCTCCTTGACAGGGGCCACTGAAGCTTTCTTT